These 5 T cell receptor beta chains were all obtained from the same sample, sequenced in a study of tumor-infiltrating lymphocytes in primary liver carcinoma. From unsorted bulk tissue weighing roughly 18-31 mg, DNA and RNA were co-extracted. cDNA specific to TCR beta was made from 450 to 500 ng of total RNA, with a constant-region primer employed for priming. It was through three nested multiplex PCR rounds of slightly modified ARM-PCR that TCR beta libraries arose. With TRBV1-TRBV30 forward primers and a C-beta reverse primer, the first two PCR rounds were run for approximately 10 cycles each. TCRdb re-called the multiplex PCR reads through MiXCR, storing one row per CDR3 protein. This table has roughly 200,000 distinct CDR3 sequences, around four fifths appearing once. Sequencing was performed on tumor tissue from primary liver carcinoma. The receptors here all came from a man aged 35 to 55 with primary liver carcinoma and hepatitis B virus infection.

V and J are TRBV6-2 or TRBV6-3 and TRBJ2-7; TRBD2 might be the D (6 bases). This CDR3 is 16 amino acids long. V lost 7 bases to trimming and J lost 2 bases, with 21 bases between them. Germline V gives CDR1 MNHEY, CDR2 SVGEGT. The CDR3 bases are TGTGCCAGCAAACCGGGAGACCCCATCTCCACCTACGAGCAGTACTTC. Protein sequence: CASKPGDPISTYEQYF.

Of note for this clonotype: Germline is not matched at one junction end, which may reflect a read error. The rearrangement uses TRBV5-1 and TRBJ2-7, with D possibly matching TRBD1 (6 bases). The CDR3 runs to 14 residues. CDR1 and CDR2 from the germline V gene are SGHRS and YFSETQ. The CDR3 reads CGSSLAGDESEQYF. In DNA, the CDR3 is TGCGGCAGCAGCTTGGCAGGGGATGAATCCGAGCAGTACTTC.

The chain carries TRBV4-1 and TRBJ2-7, with 10 bases identical to TRBD1. This CDR3 has 15 residues. J gave up 2 bases and V 6 bases, and 7 bases lay outside the gene matches. Germline CDR1 is MGHRA and CDR2 is YSYEKL. For the CDR3, the DNA is TGCGCCAGCAGACAGGGACAGGGGCCCGCCTACGAGCAGTACTTC. Translated, it gives CASRQGQGPAYEQYF.

There are many counts of this clonotype. A clone one base away is much larger, so this may be a read error. The rearrangement joins TRBV7-9 to TRBJ2-5, with D possibly being TRBD2 (6 bases). This CDR3 contains 14 residues. The V and J ends lost 2 bases and 3 bases respectively, with 10 bases between them. CDR1 is SEHNR and CDR2 is FQNEAQ in the germline V gene (reference sequence). The CDR3 nucleotides read TGTGCCAGCAGCTTATCCGGGGGAGAAGAGACCCAGTACTTC. Translated, it gives CASSLSGGEETQYF.

Details on this clonotype: Its ends do not fully match the called genes, so a read error is possible. This sequence joins TRBV7-8 and TRBJ2-7; 7 nucleotides agree with TRBD2. This CDR3 contains 15 residues. The germline CDR1 and CDR2 sequences are SGHVS and FQNEAQ. This chain's CDR3 is CANSIIAGSRGEQYF. As DNA, the CDR3 is TGTGCCAACAGCATAATCGCGGGGAGCCGGGGGGAGCAATACTTC.